Presented here are 21 T cell receptor beta chains from one specimen sequenced in a study of blood T cell repertoires in COVID-19. Generated by immunoSEQ multiplex PCR, the TCRdb table keeps only in-frame clones and is missing some. The sample holds some 200,000 clones, 82% seen once. Input material: PBMCs or T cells enriched from blood (not recorded which). These receptors were collected from an older woman with acute COVID-19.

This chain joins TRBV19 and TRBJ1-2; 8 positions agree with TRBD1. This CDR3 is built from 15 residues. Germline V lookup: CDR1 LNHDA, CDR2 SQIVND (reference sequence). Trimming took 8 bases from V and 4 from J; bases not matched to a gene: 12. CDR3 sequence (DNA): TGTGCCAGTCGGAAACTCCAGGGGGCCACCTATGGCTACACCTTC. This codes for CASRKLQGATYGYTF.

This chain connects TRBV24-1 to TRBJ1-5; 7 nucleotides line up with TRBD1. This CDR3 has 14 amino acids. Trimming removed 7 bases from V and 7 bases from J; junction bases left unmatched: 9. Germline V CDR1 and CDR2: KGHDR, SFDVKD. The CDR3 nucleotides read TGTGCCACCAGCGCAGGGGGTCGGGGCCAGCCCCAGCATTTT. Translating gives CATSAGGRGQPQHF.

Only a few counts were recorded for this clone. V gene TRBV18 combines with J gene TRBJ2-3; D might be TRBD2 (6 bases). The V end was cut by 3 bases, the J end by 3 bases, with 13 bases between. CDR1 and CDR2 (germline): KGHSH, LQKENI. The CDR3 contains 15 residues. CDR3 bases: TGTGCCAGCTCACCGGCCGGGGGTAAGACAGATACGCAGTATTTT. Amino acids: CASSPAGGKTDTQYF. Filled out from reference TRBV18 and TRBJ2-3, the complete variable domain reads NAGVMQNPRHLVRRRGQEARLRCSPMKGHSHVYWYRQLPEEGLKFMVYLQKENIIDESGMPKERFSAEFPKEGPSILRIQQVVRGDSAAYFCASSPAGGKTDTQYFGPGTRLTVL.

The chain is built from TRBV7-2 and TRBJ2-2; maybe TRBD2 (5 bases). CDR1 is SGHTA and CDR2 is FQGNSA in the germline V gene. This CDR3 comprises 17 residues. V lost 5 bases, J lost 6 bases, and 22 bases lay in between. DNA of the CDR3: TGTGCCAGCAGCCAAACGTCCGGGGTGGGGTCCGCCGGGGAGCTGTTTTTT. This gives the protein CASSQTSGVGSAGELFF.

The chain employs TRBV4-2 and TRBJ2-6; TRBD2 matches at 10 bases. J was trimmed by 2 bases and V by 3 bases; bases with no gene match: 10. In germline, CDR1 is LGHNA, CDR2 YNFKEQ. The CDR3 is made up of 19 amino acids. CDR3 in amino acids: CASSHGELAGVPGANVLTF. CDR3 in DNA: TGTGCCAGCAGCCACGGCGAGCTAGCGGGAGTACCTGGGGCCAACGTCCTGACTTTC.

V is TRBV24-1 and J is TRBJ2-3; TRBD2 matches 7 bases. The germline gives CDR1 KGHDR, CDR2 SFDVKD. The CDR3 is 15 amino acids. The V and J ends lost 4 bases and 3 bases, in that order; junction bases with no gene match: 6. CDR3 in amino acids: CATSDLTSETDTQYF. CDR3 DNA sequence: TGTGCCACCAGTGACCTTACTAGCGAGACAGATACGCAGTATTTT.

The chain recombines TRBV19 with TRBJ1-4; 8 bases map to TRBD1. The CDR3 has 17 amino acids. The V gene end was trimmed by 3 bases and the J gene end by 3 bases; junction bases not matched to a gene: 9. CDR1 and CDR2 from the germline V gene are LNHDA and SQIVND (reference sequence). The chain's CDR3 is CASSIGRGQVANEKLFF. The CDR3 DNA follows: TGTGCCAGTAGTATCGGCAGGGGGCAGGTGGCTAATGAAAAACTGTTTTTT.

This clone was counted a single time. The chain joins TRBV2 to TRBJ2-5; D is perhaps TRBD2 (7 bases). Trimming took off 6 bases at V and 5 bases at J, with 10 bases between the two ends. Germline lookup yields CDR1 SNHLY and CDR2 FYNNEI. The CDR3 has 12 amino acids. The CDR3: CASRGGHETQYF. The CDR3 DNA follows: TGTGCCAGCAGGGGGGGGCACGAGACCCAGTACTTC.

The chain uses TRBV27 and TRBJ2-2, with 8 bases lining up with TRBD1. Germline CDR1 MNHEY, CDR2 SMNVEV (reference sequence). The V gene end was trimmed by 9 bases and the J gene end by 3 bases; junction bases not matched to a gene: 9. This CDR3 contains 15 residues. CDR3 region: CASSSGQVDTGELFF. The CDR3 DNA follows: TGTGCCAGTTCCTCGGGACAGGTTGACACCGGGGAGCTGTTTTTT.

The chain uses TRBV4-3 and TRBJ2-1; D might be TRBD1 (6 bases). Trimming removed 3 bases at V and 5 bases at J, with 14 bases between. CDR3 length: 15 amino acids. Germline-derived CDR1 and CDR2 are LGHNA and YSLEER. The CDR3 sequence is CASSHEQGTDNEQFF. The CDR3 nucleotides are TGCGCCAGCAGCCATGAACAGGGAACGGACAATGAGCAGTTCTTC.

The J gene is TRBJ2-1, the V gene TRBV27, with D unclear. Looked up from germline, CDR1 is MNHEY and CDR2 is SMNVEV (reference sequence). V lost 5 bases and J lost 3, with 5 bases in between. The CDR3 sequence is 12 residues long. The CDR3 loop reads CASSPFYNEQFF. Written as DNA, the CDR3 is TGTGCCAGCAGTCCGTTCTACAATGAGCAGTTCTTC.

This clone was seen more than once but under ten times. The V call is TRBV30, the J call TRBJ1-5; D remains unclear. The CDR3 runs to 13 residues. CDR1 and CDR2 from the germline V gene are GTSNPN and SVGIG (reference sequence). V was clipped by 3 bases and J by 1 base, with 7 bases between them. CDR3 bases: TGTGCCTGGAGCCCTTCCAGCAATCAGCCCCAGCATTTT. This translates into CAWSPSSNQPQHF.

This clone came up a few times. CDR3 amino acids: CASSLGDSNYGYTF. The CDR3 coding sequence is TGTGCCAGCAGCTTGGGGGACAGCAACTATGGCTACACCTTC. The chain couples TRBV5-5 to TRBJ1-2, with 7 bases matching TRBD1. With V trimmed by 0 bases and J by 2 bases, 1 base remained unmatched. The CDR3 extends over 14 amino acids. Germline CDR1 is SGHKS and CDR2 is YYEKEE (reference sequence). Supplemented by reference TRBV5-5 and TRBJ1-2, the full variable domain reads DAGVTQSPTHLIKTRGQQVTLRCSPISGHKSVSWYQQVLGQGPQFIFQYYEKEERGRGNFPDRFSARQFPNYSSELNVNALLLGDSALYLCASSLGDSNYGYTFGSGTRLTVV.

V is TRBV4-3 and J is TRBJ1-4, with 7 bases aligning to TRBD1. Losses at the gene ends were 4 bases for V and 5 bases for J; bases not matched to a gene: 7. Germline V gene sequence: CDR1 LGHNA, CDR2 YSLEER. This CDR3 has 15 residues. The CDR3 nucleotides read TGCGCCAGCAGCCGAGGGGACAGCGGGAATGAAAAACTGTTTTTT. It codes for CASSRGDSGNEKLFF.

The chain carries TRBV9 and TRBJ1-4, with D uncertain. Trimming pared 3 bases from V and 6 bases from J, leaving 9 bases between. Germline CDR1 is SGDLS and CDR2 is YYNGEE. The CDR3 covers 13 residues. The CDR3 sequence: CASSGRADEKLFF. CDR3 DNA sequence: TGTGCCAGCAGCGGGAGAGCCGATGAAAAACTGTTTTTT. Looking up the rest from reference TRBV9 and TRBJ1-4 gives the full variable domain: DSGVTQTPKHLITATGQRVTLRCSPRSGDLSVYWYQQSLDQGLQFLIQYYNGEERAKGNILERFSAQQFPDLHSELNLSSLELGDSALYFCASSGRADEKLFFGSGTQLSVL.

V gene TRBV6-2 or TRBV6-3 combines with J gene TRBJ2-1, with 8 bases aligning to TRBD2. The J segment lost 2 bases and the V segment lost 2 bases, leaving 2 bases of the junction unmatched. Per the germline V gene, CDR1 is MNHEY and CDR2 is SVGEGT. The CDR3 length is 15 residues. This chain's CDR3 is CASSYTAGAYNEQFF. The CDR3, as DNA: TGTGCCAGCAGTTACACAGCGGGAGCCTACAATGAGCAGTTCTTC.

This rearrangement joins TRBV5-1 to TRBJ1-5; D perhaps matches TRBD1 (6 bases). Germline V lookup: CDR1 SGHRS, CDR2 YFSETQ. V lost 2 bases to trimming and J lost 9 bases, with 12 bases between them. This CDR3 has 13 residues. CDR3 in DNA: TGCGCCAGCAGCTTAAGGGGGATCTGGCCCCAGCATTTT. Protein sequence: CASSLRGIWPQHF.

This sequence joins TRBV30 and TRBJ2-1, with 11 bases fitting TRBD2. The germline V gene encodes CDR1 GTSNPN and CDR2 SVGIG (reference sequence). The CDR3 totals 15 residues. The CDR3 bases are TGTGCGACCGGGCCTAGCGGGGGGACTGACAATGAGCAGTTCTTC. It specifies CATGPSGGTDNEQFF.

This sequence joins TRBV20-1 and TRBJ1-2; 7 nucleotides align to TRBD1. This CDR3 is built from 14 residues. The ends lost 3 bases at V and 3 bases at J; junction bases unmatched: 7. Germline CDR1 and CDR2: DFQATT and SNEGSKA (reference sequence). The CDR3 loop reads CSASRGGGDYGYTF. DNA of the CDR3: TGCAGTGCTAGTCGAGGGGGCGGTGACTATGGCTACACCTTC.

The chain couples TRBV19 to TRBJ1-2; 7 bases agree with TRBD1. V lost 5 bases to trimming and J lost 4 bases; unmatched junction nucleotides: 10. The CDR3 runs to 15 residues. Germline CDR1 reads LNHDA; CDR2 reads SQIVND (reference sequence). CDR3 loop: CASSSQGTLPYGYTF. CDR3 DNA sequence: TGTGCCAGTAGTTCACAGGGGACCCTACCCTATGGCTACACCTTC.

This chain joins TRBV28 and TRBJ2-1, with 7 positions matching TRBD2. Germline values: CDR1 MDHEN, CDR2 SYDVKM. This CDR3 is built from 18 residues. V lost 4 bases and J lost 0; bases outside the gene matches: 12. CDR3 residues: CASSSSGDQRSSYNEQFF. The CDR3 DNA follows: TGTGCCAGCAGTTCGAGCGGGGATCAGAGAAGCTCCTACAATGAGCAGTTCTTC.